These T cell receptor beta chains were read from a single sample in a study of monozygotic twins with inflammatory bowel disease. TCRdb re-called the 5' RACE reads and shows each CDR3 protein once, DNA omitted. This sample's table has roughly 200,000 distinct CDR3 sequences. Sequencing was done on a sample of blood. All receptors derive from a human donor with ulcerative colitis or Crohn's disease, or a healthy co-twin of an affected twin (not recorded which). CDR3s include the opening cysteine and the closing phenylalanine or tryptophan.

v_gene: TRBV12-3/TRBV12-4; j_gene: TRBJ1-5; CDR3aa: CASSFVGAESNQPQHF
v_gene: TRBV27; j_gene: TRBJ2-3; CDR3aa: CASSLRVGTDTQYF
v_gene: TRBV7-8; j_gene: TRBJ2-7; CDR3aa: CASSLVTGSSYEQYF
v_gene: TRBV4-1; j_gene: TRBJ1-5; CDR3aa: CASSQQSNQPQHF
v_gene: TRBV12-3/TRBV12-4; j_gene: TRBJ1-2; CDR3aa: CASSAGNGYTF
v_gene: TRBV6-5; j_gene: TRBJ2-7; CDR3aa: CASSYSDRVLSYEQYF
v_gene: TRBV18; j_gene: TRBJ2-2; CDR3aa: CASSPRTGTGELFF
v_gene: TRBV5-1; j_gene: TRBJ2-3; CDR3aa: CASSLVGGLAGSPRTDTQYF
v_gene: TRBV19; j_gene: TRBJ2-1; CDR3aa: CASSISLARPNEQFF
v_gene: TRBV18; j_gene: TRBJ1-5; CDR3aa: CASSLTGGLQPQHF
v_gene: TRBV5-1; j_gene: TRBJ1-1; CDR3aa: CASSLEARMNTEAFF
v_gene: TRBV5-1; j_gene: TRBJ2-2; CDR3aa: CASSRSEKNTGELFF
v_gene: TRBV27; j_gene: TRBJ2-3; CDR3aa: CASSFFTSGRDTQYF
v_gene: TRBV28; j_gene: TRBJ2-7; CDR3aa: CASTERDRALNF
v_gene: TRBV13; j_gene: TRBJ1-1; CDR3aa: CASSSGWVEAFF
v_gene: TRBV7-2; j_gene: TRBJ2-3; CDR3aa: CASSLKGGGVTDTQYF
v_gene: TRBV5-5; j_gene: TRBJ1-1; CDR3aa: CASSLVDGEAFF
v_gene: TRBV5-1; j_gene: TRBJ2-2; CDR3aa: CASSLIAGTGNTGELFF
v_gene: TRBV6-1; j_gene: TRBJ2-1; CDR3aa: CASRDLLAGEVGEQFF
v_gene: TRBV12-3/TRBV12-4; j_gene: TRBJ1-1; CDR3aa: CASSLRGGTEAFF
v_gene: TRBV29-1; j_gene: TRBJ2-5; CDR3aa: CSVGYWRETQYF
v_gene: TRBV20-1; j_gene: TRBJ1-1; CDR3aa: CSARDASLNTEAFF
v_gene: TRBV18; j_gene: TRBJ2-5; CDR3aa: CASSAAGGLETQYF
v_gene: TRBV7-2; j_gene: TRBJ2-3; CDR3aa: CASRPGTTYTDTQYF
v_gene: TRBV18; j_gene: TRBJ2-3; CDR3aa: CASSPPSPPPATQYF
v_gene: TRBV7-2; j_gene: TRBJ2-2; CDR3aa: CASSAPGQGPGELFF
v_gene: TRBV19; j_gene: TRBJ1-5; CDR3aa: CASTGEGQPQHF
v_gene: TRBV7-2; j_gene: TRBJ1-2; CDR3aa: CASSLGPASGGYTF
v_gene: TRBV18; j_gene: TRBJ2-3; CDR3aa: CASSPQKGATDTQYF
v_gene: TRBV5-1; j_gene: TRBJ2-6; CDR3aa: CASSLIYFRGSGANVLTF
v_gene: TRBV7-2; j_gene: TRBJ1-3; CDR3aa: CASSTRAGRGNTIYF
v_gene: TRBV5-1; j_gene: TRBJ1-1; CDR3aa: CASSLGVVNTEAFF
v_gene: TRBV3-1; j_gene: TRBJ1-1; CDR3aa: CASSPTGGLNTEAFF
v_gene: TRBV5-5; j_gene: TRBJ2-3; CDR3aa: CASSFWGPTDTQYF